This record concerns one T cell receptor (beta chain) sequence. Its antigen is not identified. TCRdb re-derived calls from the RT-PCR reads in MiXCR, one entry per CDR3 protein. Among fewer than 650,000 distinct CDR3 sequences listed, 10% to 15% were seen once. The data derive from a study of response to subunit inactivated influenza vaccine. Germline CDR1 is DFQATT and CDR2 is SNEGSKA (reference sequence). Trimming removed 0 bases from V and 3 bases from J, with 9 bases in between. The CDR3 is made up of 13 amino acids. Findings and caveats of the study: Authors suggested that a seasonal influenza vaccination recruits few new T cells each time.

The sequence came from a man aged 45-65 years who received an inactivated influenza vaccine. This rearrangement joins TRBV20-1 to TRBJ2-7; no clear D. The starting material was PBMCs from blood, obtained around seven weeks after vaccination. CDR3: CSARDTPSYEQYF. The CDR3, as DNA: TGCAGTGCTAGAGATACCCCCAGCTACGAGCAGTACTTC.